This T cell receptor beta chain was sequenced in a study of PD-L1 blockade in urothelial cancer. CDR3 length equals 13 residues. Trimming cost V 0 bases and J 5 bases, with 6 bases left between them. Germline lookup yields CDR1 SGHKS and CDR2 YYEKEE (reference sequence). The method was immunoSEQ multiplex PCR; TCRdb's version includes in-frame clones alone and lacks a portion of them. This sample carries just under 30,000 clones, 70% to 90% of them seen once, and the ten largest clones take about 3%. This clone showed up just once. This chain connects TRBV5-5 to TRBJ2-1, with D hard to call. The sequencing here drew on PBMCs, taken around atezolizumab (anti-PD-L1) treatment. This TCR came from a man between 45 and 60 years old with urothelial cancer. CDR3 nucleotides: TGTGCCAGCAGCTTGGGGGCCCACAATGAGCAGTTCTTC. The encoded protein is CASSLGAHNEQFF.